These 29 T cell receptor beta chains were all obtained from the same sample, sequenced in a study of CD4 T cells in relation to SARS-CoV-2 and coronaviruses. Assay: immunoSEQ multiplex PCR; the TCRdb copy retains only in-frame clones and omits some. The sample carries under 65,000 clones, 86% recorded once. Before the COVID-19 pandemic, during about 2011-2019, CD4+ T cells were taken from unexposed donors. Sequenced material: memory CD4+ T cells from PBMCs. The receptors derive from a human donor in good health.

The sample holds one count of this clone. The chain combines TRBV13 with TRBJ2-2; 8 bases match TRBD2. V lost 5 bases and J lost 7; bases outside the gene matches: 6. The CDR3 is 14 amino acids. In germline, CDR1 is PRHDT, CDR2 FYEKMQ (reference sequence). CDR3 sequence reads: CASSKGLDSGELFF. CDR3 nucleotides: TGTGCCAGCAGCAAGGGACTAGACAGCGGGGAGCTGTTTTTT.

This rearrangement joins TRBV10-2 to TRBJ2-2; 11 bases are a match to TRBD2. The J segment lost 5 bases and the V segment lost 7 bases, leaving 3 bases of the junction unmatched. CDR1 and CDR2 from the germline V gene are WSHSY and SAAADI. The CDR3 has 14 amino acids. The CDR3 nucleotides read TGCGCCAGCAACATAGCGGGAGGGACCGGGGAGCTGTTTTTT. Translated, it gives CASNIAGGTGELFF.

The genes are TRBV28 and TRBJ2-1; 10 bases agree with TRBD1. V lost 6 bases and J lost 1; bases outside the gene matches: 12. Looked up from germline, CDR1 is MDHEN and CDR2 is SYDVKM. The CDR3 is made up of 18 amino acids. Here the CDR3 DNA reads TGTGCCAGCAGCCCAAGGGCGGGACAGGGGATTTCCTACAATGAGCAGTTCTTC. This codes for CASSPRAGQGISYNEQFF.

The chain uses TRBV20-1 and TRBJ2-3, with a weak D call TRBD2 (6 bases). The CDR3 has 14 amino acids. V lost 3 bases and J lost 1, with 11 bases in between. Germline CDR1 and CDR2: DFQATT and SNEGSKA (reference sequence). The CDR3 bases are TGCAGTGCTAGTTTGGCTAGCGGCACAGATACGCAGTATTTT. Protein product: CSASLASGTDTQYF.

The chain links TRBV10-3 to TRBJ1-1, with D possibly being TRBD1 (5 bases). The CDR3 covers 15 residues. Per the germline V gene, CDR1 is ENHRY and CDR2 is SYGVKD. The germline V and J ends were trimmed by 0 bases and 4 bases, with 12 bases remaining between them. CDR3 bases: TGTGCCATCAGTGAGTCGTATCGGGGGGGCACTGAAGCTTTCTTT. Protein sequence: CAISESYRGGTEAFF.

This chain links TRBV15 with TRBJ2-7; 10 positions match TRBD2. Germline CDR1 is LNHNV and CDR2 is YYDKDF (reference sequence). The CDR3 totals 15 residues. The V gene end was trimmed by 4 bases and the J gene end by 5 bases; junction bases not matched to a gene: 8. The CDR3: CATSTGVAGGNEQYF. CDR3 nucleotide sequence: TGTGCCACCAGCACCGGGGTAGCGGGAGGCAACGAGCAGTACTTC.

The gene calls are TRBV7-8 and TRBJ1-3; 7 bases align to TRBD1. There are 15 residues in the CDR3. J lost 2 bases, V lost 5 bases, and 6 bases had no gene match. CDR1 is SGHVS and CDR2 is FQNEAQ in the germline V gene. In nucleotides, the CDR3 is TGTGCCAGCAGCCCCCTGGGACAGCCTGGAAACACCATATATTTT. It encodes CASSPLGQPGNTIYF.

The rearrangement links TRBV5-1 to TRBJ2-1; D remains unclear. The CDR3 runs 11 residues. Germline CDR1 SGHRS, CDR2 YFSETQ. V was shortened by 1 base and J by 7 bases, with 3 bases between the two germline ends. The DNA for the CDR3 is TGCGCCAGCAGCTTGAGTAATGAGCAGTTCTTC. Protein: CASSLSNEQFF.

This chain uses TRBV7-9 with TRBJ2-1; D perhaps matches TRBD2 (6 bases). Germline V CDR1 and CDR2: SEHNR, FQNEAQ (reference sequence). CDR3 length: 13 amino acids. Deletions cut 6 bases from V and 4 bases from J, with 10 bases between. The CDR3 protein is CASSFSGYNEQFF. The CDR3 coding sequence is TGTGCCAGCAGTTTCAGCGGGTACAATGAGCAGTTCTTC.

In nucleotides, the CDR3 is TGTGCCAGTAGTTCCCCCGGTGGTCCCAAGGGCATTCAGTACTTC. Its protein is CASSSPGGPKGIQYF. The chain has TRBV19 and TRBJ2-4; D gene unclear. Trimming removed 5 bases at V and 9 bases at J, with 20 bases between. The CDR3 is 15 residues long. The V gene's germline CDR1 is LNHDA and CDR2 SQIVND (reference sequence).

The rearrangement uses TRBV24-1 and TRBJ2-7, with 8 positions matching TRBD1. Unmatched junction bases numbered 9, after V lost 8 bases and J lost 4 bases. Germline-derived CDR1 and CDR2 are KGHDR and SFDVKD. The length of the CDR3 is 14 residues. CDR3 DNA: TGTGCCACCATCTGGTGGACAGGGAGTTACGAGCAGTACTTC. Translated: CATIWWTGSYEQYF.

The genes are TRBV11-2 and TRBJ2-3, with 9 positions matching TRBD2. The CDR3 loop spans 17 amino acids. V gave up 2 bases and J gave up 6 bases; unmatched junction bases: 12. Germline V lookup: CDR1 SGHAT, CDR2 FQNNGV. CDR3 sequence reads: CASSLIGASGMRDTQYF. CDR3 DNA sequence: TGTGCCAGCAGCTTAATCGGGGCTAGCGGGATGAGGGATACGCAGTATTTT. The full variable domain, rest sourced from reference TRBV11-2 and TRBJ2-3, is EAGVAQSPRYKIIEKRQSVAFWCNPISGHATLYWYQQILGQGPKLLIQFQNNGVVDDSQLPKDRFSAERLKGVDSTLKIQPAKLEDSAVYLCASSLIGASGMRDTQYFGPGTRLTVL.

Comments on this clone: One end of the junction does not line up with germline, which may come from a read error. This chain links TRBV6-5 with TRBJ1-5, with no clear D. The CDR3 has 14 amino acids. Germline loops: CDR1 MNHEY, CDR2 SVGAGI. CDR3 amino acids: CASSDSGLNQPQHF. CDR3 coding DNA: TGTGCCAGCAGTGACTCGGGCCTCAATCAGCCCCAGCATTTT.

V and J are TRBV27 and TRBJ2-1; unclear D gene. This CDR3 has 11 residues. Germline V CDR1 and CDR2: MNHEY, SMNVEV (reference sequence). V was pared by 7 bases and J by 5 bases, with 6 bases between. In DNA, the CDR3 is TGTGCCAGCACCATAAACAATGAGCAGTTCTTC. This sequence encodes CASTINNEQFF.

The CDR3 nucleotides are TGTGCCAGCAGCTCGGGACAGGGGGCTACCGGGGAGCTGTTTTTT. This gives the protein CASSSGQGATGELFF. This chain links TRBV7-3 with TRBJ2-2; 12 nucleotides line up with TRBD1. This CDR3 has 15 amino acids. V dropped 4 bases and J dropped 5; count of bases not matched to a gene: 2. Germline V gives CDR1 SGHTA, CDR2 FQGTGA. Full variable domain (outside the CDR3, taken from reference TRBV7-3 and TRBJ2-2): GAGVSQTPSNKVTEKGKYVELRCDPISGHTALYWYRQSLGQGPEFLIYFQGTGAADDSGLPNDRFFAVRPEGSVSTLKIQRTERGDSAVYLCASSSGQGATGELFFGEGSRLTVL.

The chain carries TRBV5-1 and TRBJ1-1; weak D call: TRBD1 (6 bases). Germline V gene lookup returns CDR1 SGHRS and CDR2 YFSETQ. The length of the CDR3 is 13 residues. The V and J ends lost 2 bases and 7 bases respectively, with 12 bases between them. CDR3 region: CASSFKGDGEAFF. CDR3 sequence (DNA): TGCGCCAGCAGCTTTAAGGGGGACGGTGAAGCTTTCTTT.

This clone has a handful of counts. V and J are TRBV6-5 and TRBJ1-4; TRBD1 might be the D (5 bases). The CDR3 contains 16 residues. Looked up from germline, CDR1 is MNHEY and CDR2 is SVGAGI. V was clipped by 2 bases and J by 2 bases, with 12 bases between them. The CDR3 nucleotides read TGTGCCAGCAGTTACAACGCAGGGCGCACTAATGAAAAACTGTTTTTT. It encodes CASSYNAGRTNEKLFF.

The chain uses TRBV6-5 and TRBJ1-5, with D possibly matching TRBD1 (5 bases). Between the trimmed V and J ends, which lost 8 bases and 0 bases, there was a span of 11 bases. Germline V lookup: CDR1 MNHEY, CDR2 SVGAGI. There are 14 residues in the CDR3. CDR3 sequence: CASGRDLSNQPQHF. The CDR3 DNA follows: TGTGCCAGCGGCCGGGACCTTAGCAATCAGCCCCAGCATTTT.

The V call is TRBV7-3, the J call TRBJ2-1; 7 nucleotides agree with TRBD2. The germline CDR1 and CDR2 sequences are SGHTA and FQGTGA. This CDR3 contains 16 residues. With V trimmed by 2 bases and J by 9 bases, 13 bases remained unmatched. The CDR3: CASSLGAGAGRAEQFF. In DNA form, the CDR3 reads TGTGCCAGCAGCTTAGGGGCGGGAGCGGGGAGGGCTGAGCAGTTCTTC.

The rearrangement uses TRBV13 and TRBJ2-6; TRBD1 might be the D (6 bases). This CDR3 has 15 amino acids. Trimming removed 5 bases at V and 2 bases at J, with 10 bases between. Germline V lookup: CDR1 PRHDT, CDR2 FYEKMQ (reference sequence). CDR3 in DNA: TGTGCCAGCAGCCCAGGGGTAACTGGGGCCAACGTCCTGACTTTC. Protein: CASSPGVTGANVLTF.

In DNA, the CDR3 is TGTGCCAGCAGTTATAGTGGGGGCCGGGGTGAGCAGTTCTTC. This codes for CASSYSGGRGEQFF. This sequence joins TRBV6-5 and TRBJ2-1, with D possibly matching TRBD1 (6 bases). Germline lookup yields CDR1 MNHEY and CDR2 SVGAGI. This CDR3 comprises 14 residues. V was cut by 3 bases and J by 9 bases, with 15 bases left in between.

This chain connects TRBV2 to TRBJ2-2; D unclear. Per the germline V gene, CDR1 is SNHLY and CDR2 is FYNNEI. V was trimmed by 6 bases and J by 4 bases, leaving 9 bases between them. The CDR3 is made up of 13 amino acids. The CDR3 DNA is TGTGCCAGCAGCCCTCAAAGCACCGGGGAGCTGTTTTTT. It is translated as CASSPQSTGELFF. The variable domain in full, completed from reference TRBV2 and TRBJ2-2, reads EPEVTQTPSHQVTQMGQEVILRCVPISNHLYFYWYRQILGQKVEFLVSFYNNEISEKSEIFDDQFSVERPDGSNFTLKIRSTKLEDSAMYFCASSPQSTGELFFGEGSRLTVL.

This chain joins TRBV27 and TRBJ1-2, with 7 bases lining up with TRBD1. The V and J ends lost 5 bases and 1 base, in that order; junction bases with no gene match: 4. The CDR3 extends over 14 amino acids. Looked up from germline, CDR1 is MNHEY and CDR2 is SMNVEV (reference sequence). The CDR3 loop is CASSKTGINYGYTF. CDR3 sequence (DNA): TGTGCCAGCAGTAAGACAGGGATTAACTATGGCTACACCTTC.

The genes are TRBV9 and TRBJ2-3; D is unresolved. The CDR3 consists of 12 residues. V lost 5 bases to trimming and J lost 2 bases, with 6 bases between them. Germline V gene data show CDR1 as SGDLS and CDR2 as YYNGEE. CDR3 region: CASSGLTDTQYF. DNA of the CDR3: TGTGCCAGCAGTGGCCTCACAGATACGCAGTATTTT.

This chain connects TRBV5-1 to TRBJ2-5; D is perhaps TRBD2 (5 bases). This CDR3 spans 15 amino acids. CDR1 SGHRS and CDR2 YFSETQ come from the germline V gene. With 4 bases removed from V and 5 bases from J, the gap between germline ends came to 18 bases. The CDR3 DNA reads as TGCGCCAGCAGCATCGGGATTCCGAGGGTCGAGACCCAGTACTTC. Translating it yields CASSIGIPRVETQYF.

The V gene is TRBV7-9, the J gene TRBJ1-4, with 8 bases matching TRBD1. The CDR3 length is 17 residues. Germline V gene lookup returns CDR1 SEHNR and CDR2 FQNEAQ (reference sequence). V shed 5 bases and J 0 bases; nucleotides not matched to a gene: 8. The CDR3 DNA is TGTGCCAGCAGCCGGGGACAGGTCGTTGCAACTAATGAAAAACTGTTTTTT. Encoded protein: CASSRGQVVATNEKLFF.

The chain employs TRBV28 and TRBJ2-3; 14 bases align to TRBD2. Germline trimming cut 5 bases from V and 2 bases from J; bases unmatched to any gene: 15. CDR1 is MDHEN, CDR2 SYDVKM, per germline. The CDR3 contains 20 residues. Here the CDR3 DNA reads TGTGCCAGCAGTACCCCCTTCCGGCAGGGACTAGCGGGGGACACAGATACGCAGTATTTT. It translates to CASSTPFRQGLAGDTDTQYF. The complete variable domain, with remaining parts taken from reference TRBV28 and TRBJ2-3, reads DVKVTQSSRYLVKRTGEKVFLECVQDMDHENMFWYRQDPGLGLRLIYFSYDVKMKEKGDIPEGYSVSREKKERFSLILESASTNQTSMYLCASSTPFRQGLAGDTDTQYFGPGTRLTVL.

The chain joins TRBV7-2 to TRBJ2-2; D gene uncertain. There are 16 residues in the CDR3. Germline-derived CDR1 and CDR2 are SGHTA and FQGNSA. Trimming stripped 5 bases from V and 4 bases from J, with 17 bases between. The CDR3 sequence: CASSPETNIGTGELFF. In DNA, the CDR3 is TGTGCCAGCAGCCCGGAGACGAACATAGGCACCGGGGAGCTGTTTTTT.

The chain links TRBV6-5 to TRBJ2-3; 8 nucleotides match TRBD1. This CDR3 contains 14 residues. Germline V gives CDR1 MNHEY, CDR2 SVGAGI. Unmatched junction bases numbered 4, after V lost 6 bases and J lost 2 bases. The CDR3 bases are TGTGCCAGCAGAGTGGGACAGGACACAGATACGCAGTATTTT. It encodes CASRVGQDTDTQYF.